The present TCR beta chain was sequenced within a study of T-cell memory formation after mild COVID-19. Study in general: There were largely donor-specific TCR clusters.

The V gene's germline CDR1 is SGHDT and CDR2 YYEEEE. V dropped 4 bases and J dropped 5; count of bases not matched to a gene: 7. The CDR3 contains 15 residues. Worth noting for this clonotype: Antigen: not known.

Study findings and constraints: Whereas later expanders leaned CD4+, clones contracting day 15 to 85 showed a balanced CD4/CD8 makeup. Mainly CM and EM harbored the contracting CD4+ clones; mainly EMRA harbored the CD8+ ones.

A single record per CDR3 protein comes from TCRdb applying MiXCR to the 5' RACE reads. Among 530,000 or so distinct CDR3 sequences, 17% were seen once, and the ten largest hold less than 10%. Sequencing was performed on PBMCs or a T cell subset sorted from them (not recorded which). This sequence was found in an adult woman who had mild COVID-19 (a few samples of this study predate the infection). Cell type and time point are not known. This sequence joins TRBV5-6 and TRBJ1-1; 11 bases agree with TRBD1. The CDR3 nucleotides are TGTGCCAGCAGCGAAGGACAGGGGGCGAGGACTGAAGCTTTCTTT. Translating gives CASSEGQGARTEAFF.